This T cell receptor (beta chain) was found in a study of human T cells and chemical hapten exposure. Study-wide results and caveats: Patch test score was positively correlated with the counts of TCRs that had expanded at PT1.

It was the library that attached unique molecular identifiers to individual cDNA molecules. A single record per CDR3 protein comes from TCRdb applying MiXCR to the RACE reads. The sample contains roughly 100,000 distinct CDR3 sequences, about 10% of which appear only once. Trimming shortened V by 3 bases and J by 3 bases, and 11 bases separated the two germline ends. The CDR3 spans 14 residues. Time point: pre-sensitization, week 0. Treatment reported: therapeutic diphenylcyclopropenone sensitization with weekly scalp DPC. Points on this clonotype: The antigen is not known.

The chain links TRBV12-3 or TRBV12-4 to TRBJ1-1; maybe TRBD1 (5 bases). This TCR came from a woman in her sixties with alopecia areata. Some clones in this sample may be carry-over from other donors' samples. The specimen was whole blood, collected in connection with sensitization to the hapten diphenylcyclopropenone (DPC). The CDR3: CASSFGAEDTEAFF. For the CDR3, the DNA is TGTGCCAGCAGTTTTGGGGCCGAGGACACTGAAGCTTTCTTT.